One sample yielded the 19 T cell receptor beta chains listed below, sequenced in a study of cytomegalovirus exposure and HLA in healthy donors. 13 Jbeta primers and 60 Vbeta primers were used for the PCR. Produced via immunoSEQ multiplex PCR; TCRdb's table is partial and in-frame only. The sample includes about 200,000 clones, roughly 83% of them seen just once. Sample: PBMCs. The source of these receptors is a woman aged 45-65 years in good health and CMV-seronegative.

The chain links TRBV7-9 to TRBJ1-4; D unresolved. This CDR3 is 16 amino acids long. CDR1 is SEHNR and CDR2 is FQNEAQ in the germline V gene (reference sequence). V gave up 1 base and J gave up 0 bases, with 9 bases separating them. The CDR3 nucleotides are TGTGCCAGCAGCTTAGGTTTGACTGCAACTAATGAAAAACTGTTTTTT. Translation: CASSLGLTATNEKLFF.

The chain joins TRBV5-1 to TRBJ1-1, with D perhaps matching TRBD1 (6 bases). Germline V gene lookup returns CDR1 SGHRS and CDR2 YFSETQ. V was pared by 3 bases and J by 1 base, with 10 bases between. This CDR3 region has 14 residues. Here the CDR3 reads CASSYLQGNTEAFF. The CDR3, as DNA: TGCGCCAGCAGCTACTTACAGGGGAACACTGAAGCTTTCTTT.

The rearrangement uses TRBV18 and TRBJ2-5; possibly TRBD2 for D (5 bases). Germline V lookup: CDR1 KGHSH, CDR2 LQKENI. V gave up 6 bases and J gave up 2 bases, with 13 bases separating them. This CDR3 spans 14 amino acids. The CDR3 is CASSPNRGQETQYF. CDR3 nucleotide sequence: TGTGCCAGCTCTCCTAACCGGGGACAAGAGACCCAGTACTTC.

The J gene is TRBJ2-1, the V gene TRBV11-2; D perhaps matches TRBD2 (5 bases). CDR3 size: 13 residues. The V end was cut by 3 bases, the J end by 5 bases, with 8 bases between. Per the germline V gene, CDR1 is SGHAT and CDR2 is FQNNGV. The DNA for the CDR3 is TGTGCCAGCAGCTTGGGGAGTAACAATGAGCAGTTCTTC. Translated, it gives CASSLGSNNEQFF.

V and J are TRBV25-1 and TRBJ2-1, with TRBD2 identical over 10 bases. Germline lookup yields CDR1 MGHDK and CDR2 SYGVNS. With V trimmed by 3 bases and J by 7 bases, 6 bases remained unmatched. This CDR3 region has 15 residues. CDR3 bases: TGTGCCAGCAGTGATCCCACTAGCGGGGTAAATGAGCAGTTCTTC. Translation gives CASSDPTSGVNEQFF.

The chain couples TRBV7-2 to TRBJ1-4, with a weak D call TRBD1 (5 bases). In germline, CDR1 is SGHTA, CDR2 FQGNSA. Trimming took 1 base from V and 15 from J, leaving 12 bases between them. The CDR3 has 12 residues. The CDR3 here is CASSLDGGIVFF. The CDR3 nucleotides read TGTGCCAGCAGCTTAGATGGGGGGATAGTGTTTTTT.

The gene calls are TRBV18 and TRBJ2-2; 10 nucleotides match TRBD1. J lost 3 bases, V lost 3 bases, and 1 base had no gene match. Germline V gene sequence: CDR1 KGHSH, CDR2 LQKENI. The length of the CDR3 is 15 residues. CDR3: CASSPGTGDTGELFF. CDR3 sequence (DNA): TGTGCCAGCTCACCCGGGACAGGGGACACCGGGGAGCTGTTTTTT.

The chain is built from TRBV29-1 and TRBJ2-6, with TRBD1 matching 10 bases. Germline loops: CDR1 SQVTM, CDR2 ANQGSEA. With 5 bases clipped from V and 2 bases from J, the junction kept 3 bases outside the gene matches. The CDR3 loop spans 15 amino acids. CDR3 amino acids: CSVRGQGAGANVLTF. For the CDR3, the DNA is TGCAGCGTTCGTGGACAGGGGGCTGGGGCCAACGTCCTGACTTTC.

This sequence joins TRBV2 and TRBJ2-7; D perhaps matches TRBD2 (7 bases). Deletions cut 6 bases from V and 7 bases from J, with 19 bases between. In germline, CDR1 is SNHLY, CDR2 FYNNEI. The CDR3 contains 14 residues. DNA for the CDR3: TGTGCCAGCAGGAGGGGGGGAGGGCCAAGAGAGCAGTACTTC. It specifies CASRRGGGPREQYF.

V is TRBV19 and J is TRBJ1-4; D remains ambiguous. V was shortened by 1 base and J by 5 bases, with 11 bases between the two germline ends. CDR1 is LNHDA and CDR2 is SQIVND in the germline V gene (reference sequence). This CDR3 has 15 amino acids. The CDR3 loop is CASSIVQASNEKLFF. In DNA form, the CDR3 reads TGTGCCAGTAGTATAGTCCAGGCCTCCAATGAAAAACTGTTTTTT.

The J gene is TRBJ1-5, the V gene TRBV10-1; a possible D gene is TRBD1 (5 bases). The germline V and J ends were trimmed by 8 bases and 0 bases, with 17 bases remaining between them. The CDR3 loop spans 16 amino acids. Germline V gene lookup returns CDR1 WNHNN and CDR2 SYGVQD (reference sequence). CDR3 coding DNA: TGCGCCAGCGCCCTGGGGGGGGAATATAGCAATCAGCCCCAGCATTTT. It is translated as CASALGGEYSNQPQHF.

This clone showed up just a few times. The chain links TRBV27 to TRBJ1-1; the D is unclear. V shed 7 bases and J shed 1 base, with 4 bases lying between them. CDR3 length equals 11 residues. CDR1 is MNHEY, CDR2 SMNVEV, per germline (reference sequence). CDR3 sequence reads: CASKRNTEAFF. CDR3 coding DNA: TGTGCCAGCAAGCGGAACACTGAAGCTTTCTTT.

The V call is TRBV29-1, the J call TRBJ2-3; 7 nucleotides align to TRBD2. Germline V gives CDR1 SQVTM, CDR2 ANQGSEA. CDR3 length: 12 amino acids. V was clipped by 5 bases and J by 6 bases; unmatched bases: 5. This chain's CDR3 is CSVKRGPDTQYF. The CDR3 nucleotides read TGCAGCGTTAAGCGGGGCCCGGATACGCAGTATTTT.

The J gene is TRBJ2-2, the V gene TRBV19; 9 nucleotides match TRBD1. This CDR3 is built from 17 residues. Germline V gene lookup returns CDR1 LNHDA and CDR2 SQIVND (reference sequence). V was clipped by 6 bases and J by 3 bases; unmatched bases: 11. In DNA, the CDR3 is TGTGCCAGTAGCCGCAGAGGGGGACAGGGATACACCGGGGAGCTGTTTTTT. Translation: CASSRRGGQGYTGELFF.

The chain links TRBV7-2 to TRBJ2-1; 9 nucleotides agree with TRBD1. J lost 4 bases, V lost 2 bases, and 15 bases had no gene match. The CDR3 loop spans 19 amino acids. The germline V gene encodes CDR1 SGHTA and CDR2 FQGNSA. The CDR3 region has the DNA TGTGCCAGCAGCTTATCGGCTGGGGCCGGGACAGGGCTATACAATGAGCAGTTCTTC. This encodes CASSLSAGAGTGLYNEQFF. Drawing the rest from reference TRBV7-2 and TRBJ2-1, the complete variable domain is GAGVSQSPSNKVTEKGKDVELRCDPISGHTALYWYRQSLGQGLEFLIYFQGNSAPDKSGLPSDRFSAERTGGSVSTLTIQRTQQEDSAVYLCASSLSAGAGTGLYNEQFFGPGTRLTVL.

This clone was picked up one time. V and J are TRBV4-1 and TRBJ2-7; TRBD1 aligns across 11 bases. Germline assignment: CDR1 MGHRA and CDR2 YSYEKL. J was trimmed by 4 bases and V by 1 base; bases with no gene match: 9. The CDR3 loop spans 17 amino acids. DNA for the CDR3: TGCGCCAGCAGCCAAGTGTCAATCGGGACAGGGGGATACGAGCAGTACTTC. It is translated as CASSQVSIGTGGYEQYF.

CDR3 in amino acids: CASSSGQGYVQYF. In nucleotides, the CDR3 is TGTGCCAGCAGTTCAGGACAGGGGTATGTGCAGTACTTC. The chain joins TRBV6-5 to TRBJ2-7; TRBD1 agrees at 9 bases. Germline values: CDR1 MNHEY, CDR2 SVGAGI. This CDR3 is built from 13 residues. V shed 4 bases, J shed 9 bases, and the junction held 7 bases outside the gene matches.

The chain employs TRBV11-3 and TRBJ2-7; 8 nucleotides agree with TRBD2. The CDR3 is made up of 18 amino acids. The junction had 14 bases not matched to a gene; V was cut back by 1 base and J by 3 bases. Germline V gene lookup returns CDR1 SGHNT and CDR2 YENEEA. The CDR3 here is CASSLVAGTTTFHYEQYF. CDR3 coding DNA: TGTGCCAGCAGCTTAGTAGCGGGGACAACAACCTTTCACTACGAGCAGTACTTC.

The genes are TRBV7-9 and TRBJ1-6, with D possibly matching TRBD1 (6 bases). Between the trimmed V and J ends, which lost 2 bases and 8 bases, there was a span of 10 bases. This CDR3 spans 14 amino acids. Germline V gene lookup returns CDR1 SEHNR and CDR2 FQNEAQ (reference sequence). The CDR3 loop is CASSLTGSYSPLHF. The CDR3 DNA reads as TGTGCCAGCAGCTTAACAGGGTCCTATTCACCCCTCCACTTT.